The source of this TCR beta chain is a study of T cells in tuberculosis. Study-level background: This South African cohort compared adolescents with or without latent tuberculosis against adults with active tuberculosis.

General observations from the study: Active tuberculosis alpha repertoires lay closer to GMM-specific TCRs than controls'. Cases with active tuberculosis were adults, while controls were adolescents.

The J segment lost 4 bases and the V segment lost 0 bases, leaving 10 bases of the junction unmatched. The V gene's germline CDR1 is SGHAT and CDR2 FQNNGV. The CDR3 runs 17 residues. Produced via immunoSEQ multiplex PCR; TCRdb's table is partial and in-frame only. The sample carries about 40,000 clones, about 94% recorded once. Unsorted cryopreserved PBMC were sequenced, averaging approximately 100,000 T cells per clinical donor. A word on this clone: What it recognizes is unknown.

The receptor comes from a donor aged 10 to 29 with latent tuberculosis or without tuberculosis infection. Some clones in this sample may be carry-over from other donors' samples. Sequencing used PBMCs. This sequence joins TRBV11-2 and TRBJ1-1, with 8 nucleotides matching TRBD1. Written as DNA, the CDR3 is TGTGCCAGCAGCTTAGACGGGACAGGTCTGGGGAGCACTGAAGCTTTCTTT. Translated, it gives CASSLDGTGLGSTEAFF. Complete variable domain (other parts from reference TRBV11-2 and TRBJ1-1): EAGVAQSPRYKIIEKRQSVAFWCNPISGHATLYWYQQILGQGPKLLIQFQNNGVVDDSQLPKDRFSAERLKGVDSTLKIQPAKLEDSAVYLCASSLDGTGLGSTEAFFGQGTRLTVV.